This TCR beta chain was sequenced during a study of OX40 agonist ivuxolimab in advanced cancers. For the study at large: A male proportion of over 70% was recorded, with mean age around 62 years and range about 20 to 79. Study-level results: The study found that CD8+ T cells averaged more expanded clones than CD4+.

A remark on this clone: Its antigen is unknown.

This CDR3 is 13 amino acids long. Unmatched junction bases numbered 8, after V lost 7 bases and J lost 6 bases. Germline values: CDR1 LNHDA, CDR2 SQIVND (reference sequence). Sequenced by immunoSEQ multiplex PCR; TCRdb stores in-frame clones only, minus some. The table lists 55,000 to 80,000 clones, roughly nine tenths of them singletons. This sequence joins TRBV19 and TRBJ1-2, with 7 positions matching TRBD1. Specimen: CD4+ or CD8+ T cells sorted from blood, collected in a trial of the OX40 agonist ivuxolimab. The TCR was taken from an adult with an advanced solid tumor such as melanoma, head and neck, liver or kidney cancer. This CDR3 reads CASKRTGSNGYTF. CDR3 DNA sequence: TGTGCCAGTAAAAGGACAGGTTCAAATGGCTACACCTTC. The full variable domain, completed using reference TRBV19 and TRBJ1-2, is DGGITQSPKYLFRKEGQNVTLSCEQNLNHDAMYWYRQDPGQGLRLIYYSQIVNDFQKGDIAEGYSVSREKKESFPLTVTSAQKNPTAFYLCASKRTGSNGYTFGSGTRLTVV.